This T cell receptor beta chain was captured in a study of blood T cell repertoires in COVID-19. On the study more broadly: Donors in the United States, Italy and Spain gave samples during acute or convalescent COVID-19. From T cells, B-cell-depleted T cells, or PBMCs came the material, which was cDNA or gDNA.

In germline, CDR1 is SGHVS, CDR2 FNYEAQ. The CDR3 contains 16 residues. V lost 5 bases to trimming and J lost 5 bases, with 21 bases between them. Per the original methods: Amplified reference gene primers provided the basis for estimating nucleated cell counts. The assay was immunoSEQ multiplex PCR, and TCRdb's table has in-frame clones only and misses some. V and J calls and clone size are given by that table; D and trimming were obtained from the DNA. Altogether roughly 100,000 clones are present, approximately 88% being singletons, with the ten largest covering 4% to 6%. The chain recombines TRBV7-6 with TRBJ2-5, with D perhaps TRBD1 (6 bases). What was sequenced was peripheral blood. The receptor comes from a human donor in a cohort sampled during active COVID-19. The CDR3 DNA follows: TGTGCCAGCAGCCCCCAGGGCTCAGGGGTGGGCGAGACCCAGTACTTC. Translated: CASSPQGSGVGETQYF.